A single T cell receptor (beta chain) is shown here with its context. Its antigen is as yet unknown. The entry originates in a study of T cell repertoires in cytomegalovirus infection. Study-level background: Indications came from public TCR beta signatures; they pointed to CMV infection and to a matching HLA type. Study results and limitations: Carriage of CMV together with the relevant HLA was identifiable through cumulative public TCR beta family frequency. CMV-specific TCR beta clonotypes restricted by HLA-C were the ones dominating the ex vivo response.

Trimming left V 4 bases short and J 2 bases short, with 12 bases between. CDR3 length: 14 residues. The germline CDR1 and CDR2 sequences are SGDLS and YYNGEE. Each CDR3 protein is one row after TCRdb ran MiXCR on the reads. The sample has fewer than 550,000 distinct CDR3 sequences, about a quarter seen once; the top ten hold approximately 13%. This TCR came from a human donor in good health (CMV status not recorded). Some clones in this sample may be carry-over from other donors' samples. Sequenced input: PBMCs. The chain uses TRBV9 and TRBJ2-5, with TRBD2 as a possible D gene (7 bases). CDR3 DNA sequence: TGTGCCAGCAGCCCTGGGGGGGCGCAAGAGACCCAGTACTTC. It translates to CASSPGGAQETQYF.